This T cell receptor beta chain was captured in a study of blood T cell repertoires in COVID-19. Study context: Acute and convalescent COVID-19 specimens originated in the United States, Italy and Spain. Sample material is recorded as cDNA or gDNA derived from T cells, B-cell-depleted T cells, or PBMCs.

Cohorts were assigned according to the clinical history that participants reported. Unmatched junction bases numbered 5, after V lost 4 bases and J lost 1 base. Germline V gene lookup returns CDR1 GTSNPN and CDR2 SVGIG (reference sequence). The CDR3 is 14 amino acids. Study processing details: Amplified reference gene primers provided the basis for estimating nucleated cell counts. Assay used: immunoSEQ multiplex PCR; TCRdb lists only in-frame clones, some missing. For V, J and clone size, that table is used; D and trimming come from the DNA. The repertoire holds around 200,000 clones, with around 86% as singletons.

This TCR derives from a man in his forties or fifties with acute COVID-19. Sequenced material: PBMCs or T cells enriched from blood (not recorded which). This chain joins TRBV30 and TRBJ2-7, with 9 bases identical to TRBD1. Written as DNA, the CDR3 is TGTGCCTGGACACTACAGGGGGCTTCCTACGAGCAGTACTTC. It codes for CAWTLQGASYEQYF.